The rows below give T cell receptor beta chains drawn from one sample of a study of CD8+ T cells in alopecia areata. Profiled with immunoSEQ multiplex PCR; TCRdb holds only in-frame clones, not every one. Of over 100,000 clones in the sample, approximately 49% were seen once. This sample comprised CD8+ T cells sorted from blood, obtained at week 0. These receptors came from a human donor with alopecia areata. Each CDR3 is given with its conserved first and last residue.

v_gene	j_gene	CDR3aa
TRBV30	TRBJ2-7	CAWRGLDTYEQYF
TRBV9	TRBJ2-6	CASSVRASGANVLTF
TRBV7-9	TRBJ1-6	CASSLEGSPLHF
TRBV7-9	TRBJ1-2	CASGSGEANYGYTF
TRBV10-2	TRBJ2-2	CAMENQNTGELFF
TRBV9	TRBJ2-7	CASSAPSYEQYF
TRBV29-1	TRBJ2-7	CSVVLPGQGDYEQYF
TRBV5-4	TRBJ2-1	CASSPDFLGYNEQFF
TRBV18	TRBJ1-6	CASSPTGQGRGSPLHF
TRBV29-1	TRBJ1-5	CSVGAESNQPQHF
TRBV4-1	TRBJ2-7	CASSEVNWGEQYF
TRBV27	TRBJ2-1	CASSFYDEQFF
TRBV27	TRBJ1-6	CASSSVWGSPLHF
TRBV7-9	TRBJ1-1	CASSVPGQTEAFF
TRBV7-9	TRBJ2-7	CASSRTVFEQYF
TRBV15	TRBJ2-7	CATSSPGASYEQYF
TRBV7-9	TRBJ1-1	CASSAKGVNTEAFF
TRBV7-2	TRBJ2-5	CASSLVGVRGGETQYF
TRBV6-5	TRBJ2-5	CASTGGPPETQYF
TRBV29-1	TRBJ2-7	CSAAEGSYEQYF
TRBV2	TRBJ1-2	CASSDRDDYGYTF
TRBV5-6	TRBJ2-7	CASSRLAEYEQYF
TRBV29-1	TRBJ2-5	CSSDPGQGETQYF
TRBV27	TRBJ1-5	CASSLFRGSNQPQHF
TRBV9	TRBJ2-2	CASSAYRNPNTGELFF
TRBV7-9	TRBJ2-1	CASSLVPPGLAGLYNEQFF
TRBV7-2	TRBJ2-3	CASSPLRGGTDTQYF
TRBV30	TRBJ1-2	CAWSNLTLYGYTF
TRBV6-6	TRBJ2-1	CASTEGGDYNEQFF
TRBV29-1	TRBJ2-1	CSVELAGGPYNEQFF